This T cell receptor (beta chain) comes out of a study of monozygotic twins with cystic fibrosis. The overall study: Library input was three micrograms of fragmented DNA, with approximately 16 PCR cycles. Study-level points and caveats: Shared CDR3 numbers were not associated with age, concordance or severity. The repertoire was suggested to be naive-dominated, clonality median approximately 0.009.

V lost 5 bases and J lost 1; bases outside the gene matches: 1. The CDR3 covers 13 residues. Germline V gives CDR1 SEHNR, CDR2 FQNEAQ (reference sequence). Remarks on this clone: What it binds is unknown.

Using immunoSEQ multiplex PCR, the repertoire was profiled, and TCRdb retains in-frame clones only, with some absent. The sample lists over 9,500 clones, roughly 85% occurring once. Source material: blood. V usage is TRBV7-9 and J usage is TRBJ2-5; the match to TRBD2 covers 7 bases. This sequence originates from a man younger than 30 with cystic fibrosis. CDR3 loop: CASSRGGQETQYF. The CDR3 DNA is TGTGCCAGCAGCCGCGGGGGCCAAGAGACCCAGTACTTC.